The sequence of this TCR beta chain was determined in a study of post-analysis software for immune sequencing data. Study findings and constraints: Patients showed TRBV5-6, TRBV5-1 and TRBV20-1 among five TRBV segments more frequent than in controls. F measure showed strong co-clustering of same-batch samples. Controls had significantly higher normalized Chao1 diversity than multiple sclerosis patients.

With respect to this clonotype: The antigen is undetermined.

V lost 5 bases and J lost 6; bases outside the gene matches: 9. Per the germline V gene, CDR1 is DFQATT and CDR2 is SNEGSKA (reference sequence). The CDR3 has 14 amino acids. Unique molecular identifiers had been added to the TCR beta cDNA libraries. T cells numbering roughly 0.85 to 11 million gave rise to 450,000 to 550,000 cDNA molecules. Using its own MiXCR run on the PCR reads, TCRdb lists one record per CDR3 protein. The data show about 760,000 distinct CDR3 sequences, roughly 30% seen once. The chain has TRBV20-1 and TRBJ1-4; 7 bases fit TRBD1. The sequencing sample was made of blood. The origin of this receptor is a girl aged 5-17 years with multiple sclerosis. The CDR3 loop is CSAPRGGFDEKLFF. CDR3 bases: TGCAGTGCTCCCAGGGGGGGATTTGATGAAAAACTGTTTTTT.